This passage covers 17 T cell receptor beta chains from one sample sequenced in a study of T cell changes during pregnancy in multiple sclerosis. The protocol was immunoSEQ multiplex PCR, while the TCRdb copy is restricted to in-frame clones and leaves out a portion. The profile shows more than 70,000 clones, roughly nine tenths of them singletons. Specimen: peripheral blood, collected after pregnancy. These receptors all come from a female donor in good health, enrolled as a control in a pregnancy study.

The chain combines TRBV4-1 with TRBJ2-5; 8 nucleotides agree with TRBD1. Germline CDR1 MGHRA, CDR2 YSYEKL. This CDR3 has 16 amino acids. V was clipped by 1 base and J by 6 bases; unmatched bases: 10. The CDR3 DNA follows: TGCGCCAGCAGCCAAGGCTCCCAGGGGGCAGGAAAGACCCAGTACTTC. Translating gives CASSQGSQGAGKTQYF.

The chain recombines TRBV4-3 with TRBJ1-5, with unresolved D. V shed 0 bases and J shed 2 bases, with 11 bases lying between them. Germline CDR1 is LGHNA and CDR2 is YSLEER. The CDR3 loop spans 16 amino acids. The CDR3 DNA is TGCGCCAGCAGCCAAGAGGCGGGGTATGGCAATCAGCCCCAGCATTTT. Protein product: CASSQEAGYGNQPQHF.

The chain joins TRBV7-9 to TRBJ1-2; possible D gene TRBD1, 5 bases. V was trimmed by 1 base and J by 5 bases, leaving 26 bases between them. Per the germline V gene, CDR1 is SEHNR and CDR2 is FQNEAQ (reference sequence). The CDR3 consists of 19 residues. This CDR3 reads CASSLGIVQGPVTMYGYTF. The CDR3 region has the DNA TGTGCCAGCAGCTTAGGGATCGTTCAGGGCCCTGTTACAATGTATGGCTACACCTTC.

A single count supports this clone. The genes are TRBV28 and TRBJ1-5; D might be TRBD1 (6 bases). The V and J ends lost 3 bases and 4 bases respectively, with 16 bases between them. The CDR3 length is 16 residues. Germline V gives CDR1 MDHEN, CDR2 SYDVKM. The DNA of the CDR3 is TGTGCCAGCAGTTTTAGGACAGCCTCACGTAATCAGCCCCAGCATTTT. This encodes CASSFRTASRNQPQHF.

The chain has TRBV29-1 and TRBJ2-6, with TRBD1 as a possible D gene (5 bases). V gave up 5 bases and J gave up 1 base, with 6 bases separating them. Germline-derived CDR1 and CDR2 are SQVTM and ANQGSEA. The CDR3 sequence is 13 residues long. The CDR3 region is CSVTGSGANVLTF. Written as DNA, the CDR3 is TGCAGCGTTACAGGATCTGGGGCCAACGTCCTGACTTTC.

The V gene is TRBV15, the J gene TRBJ1-1; possible D gene TRBD1, 5 bases. Germline V gene lookup returns CDR1 LNHNV and CDR2 YYDKDF (reference sequence). Trimming cost V 8 bases and J 1 base, with 8 bases left between them. The CDR3 is made up of 12 amino acids. The CDR3 loop is CATGRGNTEAFF. The CDR3 DNA follows: TGTGCCACCGGAAGGGGGAACACTGAAGCTTTCTTT.

The rearrangement links TRBV7-8 to TRBJ2-7; 7 bases match TRBD1. Germline CDR1 and CDR2: SGHVS and FQNEAQ. The CDR3 sequence is 13 residues long. Unmatched junction bases numbered 3, after V lost 5 bases and J lost 2 bases. The CDR3 region has the DNA TGTGCCAGCAGCCAAGGGACAGCCTACGAGCAGTACTTC. Translated, it gives CASSQGTAYEQYF.

This chain uses TRBV9 with TRBJ1-4; no clear D gene. V was pared by 0 bases and J by 4 bases, with 10 bases between. This CDR3 comprises 15 residues. The germline V gene has CDR1 SGDLS and CDR2 YYNGEE. The CDR3: CASSVGRQNNEKLFF. The CDR3 DNA follows: TGTGCCAGCAGCGTAGGGCGGCAGAATAATGAAAAACTGTTTTTT. Variable domain in full (rest from reference TRBV9 and TRBJ1-4): DSGVTQTPKHLITATGQRVTLRCSPRSGDLSVYWYQQSLDQGLQFLIQYYNGEERAKGNILERFSAQQFPDLHSELNLSSLELGDSALYFCASSVGRQNNEKLFFGSGTQLSVL.

The chain links TRBV10-3 to TRBJ1-2, with 8 bases identical to TRBD1. V trimming: 5 bases; J trimming: 2 bases; junction bases outside the gene matches: 4. CDR3 length equals 14 residues. Germline V gene lookup returns CDR1 ENHRY and CDR2 SYGVKD. The CDR3: CAISPRTGNYGYTF. Written as DNA, the CDR3 is TGTGCCATCAGTCCGCGGACAGGGAACTATGGCTACACCTTC.

A single count supports this clone. V gene TRBV19 combines with J gene TRBJ2-3; maybe TRBD2 (6 bases). Germline-derived CDR1 and CDR2 are LNHDA and SQIVND (reference sequence). V gave up 7 bases and J gave up 0 bases, with 20 bases separating them. This CDR3 comprises 17 residues. As DNA, the CDR3 is TGTGCCAGTATAGGAGGAGGAGGGAGAACTAGCACAGATACGCAGTATTTT. Translating it yields CASIGGGGRTSTDTQYF. Full variable domain (rest looked up from reference TRBV19 and TRBJ2-3): DGGITQSPKYLFRKEGQNVTLSCEQNLNHDAMYWYRQDPGQGLRLIYYSQIVNDFQKGDIAEGYSVSREKKESFPLTVTSAQKNPTAFYLCASIGGGGRTSTDTQYFGPGTRLTVL.

The chain recombines TRBV20-1 with TRBJ2-1; the match to TRBD2 covers 8 bases. Losses at the gene ends were 5 bases for V and 9 bases for J; bases not matched to a gene: 3. Germline CDR1 DFQATT, CDR2 SNEGSKA (reference sequence). CDR3 length: 11 residues. CDR3 DNA: TGCAGTGCTCATCTAGCGGGTGAGCAGTTCTTC. It specifies CSAHLAGEQFF.

The gene calls are TRBV29-1 and TRBJ1-2, with D perhaps TRBD1 (6 bases). The V and J ends lost 7 bases and 3 bases respectively, with 18 bases between them. This CDR3 has 14 residues. CDR1 is SQVTM, CDR2 ANQGSEA, per germline. The CDR3 sequence: CSAQGGGAYYGYTF. DNA of the CDR3: TGCAGCGCCCAGGGAGGGGGGGCCTACTATGGCTACACCTTC.

The V and J genes are TRBV19 and TRBJ1-5; 9 nucleotides align to TRBD1. The CDR3 is 16 amino acids. Germline V gene data show CDR1 as LNHDA and CDR2 as SQIVND (reference sequence). Trimming removed 5 bases from V and 2 bases from J; junction bases left unmatched: 7. CDR3 sequence (DNA): TGTGCCAGTAGTCCCCAGGACAGGGGCGGCAATCAGCCCCAGCATTTT. The encoded protein is CASSPQDRGGNQPQHF. Filled out from reference TRBV19 and TRBJ1-5, the complete variable domain reads DGGITQSPKYLFRKEGQNVTLSCEQNLNHDAMYWYRQDPGQGLRLIYYSQIVNDFQKGDIAEGYSVSREKKESFPLTVTSAQKNPTAFYLCASSPQDRGGNQPQHFGDGTRLSIL.

This clone was observed a handful of times. The gene calls are TRBV4-1 and TRBJ1-6; 8 positions match TRBD1. Germline trimming cut 5 bases from V and 7 bases from J; bases unmatched to any gene: 7. The length of the CDR3 is 15 residues. CDR1 and CDR2 from the germline V gene are MGHRA and YSYEKL. CDR3 in amino acids: CASSARQGRNSPLHF. CDR3 bases: TGCGCCAGCAGCGCCCGACAGGGGCGGAATTCACCCCTCCACTTT.

The J gene is TRBJ2-3, the V gene TRBV7-6; 11 bases agree with TRBD2. The CDR3 extends over 17 amino acids. Trimming cost V 5 bases and J 1 base; bases outside gene matches: 8. Germline-derived CDR1 and CDR2 are SGHVS and FNYEAQ. CDR3 coding DNA: TGTGCCAGCAGCCCTCGACTAGCGGGGACCGGCACAGATACGCAGTATTTT. It specifies CASSPRLAGTGTDTQYF.

The chain couples TRBV6-5 to TRBJ1-1; 12 bases fit TRBD1. V was pared by 7 bases and J by 10 bases, with 7 bases of the junction left unmatched. Looked up from germline, CDR1 is MNHEY and CDR2 is SVGAGI. CDR3 length: 13 residues. The CDR3 bases are TGTGCCAGCATTGCGGGACAGGGGGCACGAGCTTTCTTT. Its protein product is CASIAGQGARAFF.

The chain recombines TRBV4-3 with TRBJ1-1; TRBD1 matches 7 bases. The ends lost 4 bases at V and 4 bases at J; junction bases unmatched: 9. There are 15 residues in the CDR3. Germline CDR1 reads LGHNA; CDR2 reads YSLEER. The CDR3 sequence: CASSLQTGVSTEAFF. The CDR3 DNA follows: TGCGCCAGCAGCCTTCAAACAGGGGTGAGCACTGAAGCTTTCTTT.